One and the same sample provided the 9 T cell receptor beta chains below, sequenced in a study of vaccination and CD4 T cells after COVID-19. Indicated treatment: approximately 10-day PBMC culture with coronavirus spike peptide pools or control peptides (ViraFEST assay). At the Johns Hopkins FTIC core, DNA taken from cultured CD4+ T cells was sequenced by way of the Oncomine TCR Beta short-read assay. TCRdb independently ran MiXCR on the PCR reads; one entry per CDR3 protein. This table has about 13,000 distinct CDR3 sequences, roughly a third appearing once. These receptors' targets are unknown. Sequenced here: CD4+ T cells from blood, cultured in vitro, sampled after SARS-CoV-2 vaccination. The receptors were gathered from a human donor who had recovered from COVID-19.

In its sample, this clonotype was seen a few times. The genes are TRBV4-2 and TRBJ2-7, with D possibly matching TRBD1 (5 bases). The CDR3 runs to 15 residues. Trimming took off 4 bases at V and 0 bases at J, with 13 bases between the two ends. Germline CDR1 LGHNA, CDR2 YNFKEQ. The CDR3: CASSPQTRVSYEQYF. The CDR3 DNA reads TGTGCCAGCAGCCCGCAGACCAGGGTCTCCTACGAGCAGTACTTC.

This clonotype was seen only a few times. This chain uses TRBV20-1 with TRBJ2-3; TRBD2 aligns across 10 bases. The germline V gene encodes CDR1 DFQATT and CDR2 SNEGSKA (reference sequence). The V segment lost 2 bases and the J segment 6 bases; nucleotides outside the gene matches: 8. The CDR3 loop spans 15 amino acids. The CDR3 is CSARLPSGSWDTQYF. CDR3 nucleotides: TGCAGTGCTAGACTGCCTAGCGGGAGTTGGGATACGCAGTATTTT.

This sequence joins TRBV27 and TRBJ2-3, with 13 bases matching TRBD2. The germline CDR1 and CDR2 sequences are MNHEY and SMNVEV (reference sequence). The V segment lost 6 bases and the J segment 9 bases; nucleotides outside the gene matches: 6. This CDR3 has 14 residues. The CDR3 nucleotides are TGTGCCAGCAGCTTGGGACTAGCGGGGTACACGCAGTATTTT. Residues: CASSLGLAGYTQYF.

The CDR3 loop reads CASSFGTGGQPQHF. The CDR3 coding sequence is TGTGCCAGTAGTTTCGGGACAGGCGGTCAGCCCCAGCATTTT. The chain links TRBV19 to TRBJ1-5; 8 positions agree with TRBD1. Germline assignment: CDR1 LNHDA and CDR2 SQIVND (reference sequence). After removal of 5 bases from V and 6 bases from J, the junction contained 6 bases not matched to a gene. This CDR3 has 14 residues.

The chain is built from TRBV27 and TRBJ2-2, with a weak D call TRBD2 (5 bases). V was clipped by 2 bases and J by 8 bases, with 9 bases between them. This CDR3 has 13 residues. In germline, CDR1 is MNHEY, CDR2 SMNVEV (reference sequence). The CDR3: CASSLERLGELFF. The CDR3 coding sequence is TGTGCCAGCAGTTTAGAGCGGCTGGGGGAGCTGTTTTTT.

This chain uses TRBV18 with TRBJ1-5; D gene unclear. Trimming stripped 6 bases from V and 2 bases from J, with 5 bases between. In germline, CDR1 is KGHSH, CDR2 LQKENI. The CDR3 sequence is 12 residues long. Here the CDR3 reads CASSWGNQPQHF. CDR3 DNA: TGTGCCAGCTCTTGGGGCAATCAGCCCCAGCATTTT.

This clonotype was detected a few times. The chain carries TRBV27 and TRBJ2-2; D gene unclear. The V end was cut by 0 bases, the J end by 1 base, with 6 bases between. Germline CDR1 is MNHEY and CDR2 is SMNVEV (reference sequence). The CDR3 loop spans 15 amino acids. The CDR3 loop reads CASSLSGRNTGELFF. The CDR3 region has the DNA TGTGCCAGCAGTTTATCGGGTAGGAACACCGGGGAGCTGTTTTTT.

The DNA of the CDR3 is TGTGCCAGCAGTTTAGATGGCAGGGACAATCAGCCCCAGCATTTT. Protein product: CASSLDGRDNQPQHF. This chain uses TRBV12-3 or TRBV12-4 with TRBJ1-5; a possible D gene is TRBD1 (5 bases). The CDR3 contains 15 residues. The V gene lost 1 base and the J gene lost 3 bases, with 10 bases spanning the gap.

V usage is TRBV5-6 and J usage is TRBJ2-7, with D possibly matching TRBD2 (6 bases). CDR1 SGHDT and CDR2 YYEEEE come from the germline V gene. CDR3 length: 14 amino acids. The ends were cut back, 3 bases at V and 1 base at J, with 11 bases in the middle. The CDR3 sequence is CASSWAAGSYEQYF. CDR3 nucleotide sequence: TGTGCCAGCAGCTGGGCCGCGGGGTCCTACGAGCAGTACTTC.